This TCR beta chain derives from a study of CD4 T cells in relation to SARS-CoV-2 and coronaviruses. On this clone: Antigen unknown.

Sequenced by immunoSEQ multiplex PCR; TCRdb stores in-frame clones only, minus some. The sample gives about 31,000 clones, around three quarters of which show up once; 3% to 4% is in the top ten. CDR1 SNHLY and CDR2 FYNNEI come from the germline V gene. Unmatched junction bases numbered 4, after V lost 5 bases and J lost 4 bases. This CDR3 region has 14 residues. Study-wide results and limits: In approximately 70% of donors, memory CD4+ clonotypes crossrecognized SARS-CoV-2 and at least one common cold coronavirus spike. Crossreactivity was assessed only for spike protein, not other viral proteins.

The chain uses TRBV2 and TRBJ1-4; 7 nucleotides align to TRBD1. This sequence was found in an adult with COVID-19. The sequenced material came from memory CD4+ T cells from PBMCs, cultured in vitro. The DNA for the CDR3 is TGTGCCAGCAGTCGGTCAGGGGGTAATGAAAAACTGTTTTTT. This sequence encodes CASSRSGGNEKLFF.